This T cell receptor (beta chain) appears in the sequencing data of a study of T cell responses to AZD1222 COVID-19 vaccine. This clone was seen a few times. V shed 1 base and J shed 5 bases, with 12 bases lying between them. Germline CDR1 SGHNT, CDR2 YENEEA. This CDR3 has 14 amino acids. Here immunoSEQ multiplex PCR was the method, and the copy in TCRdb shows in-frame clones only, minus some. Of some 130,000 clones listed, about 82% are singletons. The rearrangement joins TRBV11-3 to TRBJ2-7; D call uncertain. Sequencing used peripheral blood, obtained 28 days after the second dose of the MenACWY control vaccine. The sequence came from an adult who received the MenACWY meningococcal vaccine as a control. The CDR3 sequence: CASSLGLSSHEQYF. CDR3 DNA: TGTGCCAGCAGCTTAGGGCTTTCCAGTCACGAGCAGTACTTC.